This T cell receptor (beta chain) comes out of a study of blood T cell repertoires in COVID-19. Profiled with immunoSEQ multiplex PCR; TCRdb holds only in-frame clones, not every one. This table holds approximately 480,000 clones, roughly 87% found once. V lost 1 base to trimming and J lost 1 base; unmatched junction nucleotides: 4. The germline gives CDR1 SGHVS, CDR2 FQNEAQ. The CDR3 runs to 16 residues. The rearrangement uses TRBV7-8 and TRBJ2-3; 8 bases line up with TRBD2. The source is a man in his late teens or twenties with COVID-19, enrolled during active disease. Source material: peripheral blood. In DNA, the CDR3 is TGTGCCAGCAGCTTAGTTGTACTAGCGGGCACAGATACGCAGTATTTT. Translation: CASSLVVLAGTDTQYF.